This T cell receptor (beta chain) is from a study of CD8+ T cells in alopecia areata. Study results and caveats: An increase in clonality over normal scalp was evident in lesional scalp, especially alopecia totalis/universalis. The study found TCR sharing across patients less clear than in mice, possibly for HLA reasons.

This clone occurred a few times. What it binds is not known. In alopecia areata patients, both lesional scalp punch biopsies and peripheral blood were collected. In each case, RNA was isolated and then reverse transcribed into cDNA as the sequencing template. Clones were read by immunoSEQ multiplex PCR, and TCRdb kept only the in-frame ones, dropping some. Among over 100,000 clones listed, 45% to 50% were seen once. The sequence derives from a human donor with alopecia areata. Sequenced here: CD8+ T cells sorted from blood, sampled at week 0.

CDR3 nucleotides: TGTGCCAGCAGCTTAGCCCCGACAGGGTACGGCCCTGCCATGAACACTGAAGCTTTCTTT. It encodes CASSLAPTGYGPAMNTEAFF. This chain uses TRBV7-3 with TRBJ1-1; TRBD1 matches 7 bases. Trimming cost V 2 bases and J 0 bases; bases outside gene matches: 18. This CDR3 spans 20 amino acids. Germline CDR1 reads SGHTA; CDR2 reads FQGTGA.